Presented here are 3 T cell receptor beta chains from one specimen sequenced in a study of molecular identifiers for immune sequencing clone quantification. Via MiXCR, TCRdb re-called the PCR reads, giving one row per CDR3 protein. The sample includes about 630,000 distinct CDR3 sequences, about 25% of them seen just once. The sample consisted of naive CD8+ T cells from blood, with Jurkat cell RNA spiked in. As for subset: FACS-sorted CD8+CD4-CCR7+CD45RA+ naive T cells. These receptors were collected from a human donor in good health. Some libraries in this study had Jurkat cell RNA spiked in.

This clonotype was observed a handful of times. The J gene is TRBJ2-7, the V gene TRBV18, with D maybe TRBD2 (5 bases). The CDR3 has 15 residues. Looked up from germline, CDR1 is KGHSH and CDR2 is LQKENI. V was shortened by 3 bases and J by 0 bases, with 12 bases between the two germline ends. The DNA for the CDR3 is TGTGCCAGCTCACCGGAAGGGAGAAGCTCCTACGAGCAGTACTTC. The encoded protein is CASSPEGRSSYEQYF.

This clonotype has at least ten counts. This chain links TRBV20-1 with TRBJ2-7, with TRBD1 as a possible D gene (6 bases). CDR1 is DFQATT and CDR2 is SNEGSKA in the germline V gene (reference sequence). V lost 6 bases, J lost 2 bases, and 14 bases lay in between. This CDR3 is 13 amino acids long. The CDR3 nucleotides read TGCAGTGCAAACAGGGAGTGGACCTACGAGCAGTACTTC. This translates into CSANREWTYEQYF.

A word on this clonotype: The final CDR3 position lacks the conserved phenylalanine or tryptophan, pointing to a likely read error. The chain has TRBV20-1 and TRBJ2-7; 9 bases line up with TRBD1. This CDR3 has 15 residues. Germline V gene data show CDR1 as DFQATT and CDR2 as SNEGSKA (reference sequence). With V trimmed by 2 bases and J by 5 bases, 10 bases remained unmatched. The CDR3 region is CSARRTGTGRNEQYL. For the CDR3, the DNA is TGCAGTGCTAGAAGGACCGGGACAGGGCGTAACGAGCAGTACCTC.